One and the same sample provided the 16 T cell receptor beta chains below, sequenced in a study of control samples from healthy donors and cancer patients. TCRdb keeps only in-frame clones here, not all; method: immunoSEQ multiplex PCR. The sample has some 94,000 clones; 85% to 90% are singletons. The sample was blood. The receptors were gathered from a woman between 50 and 59 years old in good health.

This chain joins TRBV7-2 and TRBJ1-2, with a weak D call TRBD1 (5 bases). V lost 6 bases to trimming and J lost 0 bases, with 11 bases between them. Germline V CDR1 and CDR2: SGHTA, FQGNSA. The CDR3 extends over 14 amino acids. The CDR3 DNA sequence: TGTGCCAGCAGACGAAGGGGAACTAACTATGGCTACACCTTC. Amino acid sequence: CASRRRGTNYGYTF. Looking up the rest from reference TRBV7-2 and TRBJ1-2 gives the full variable domain: GAGVSQSPSNKVTEKGKDVELRCDPISGHTALYWYRQSLGQGLEFLIYFQGNSAPDKSGLPSDRFSAERTGGSVSTLTIQRTQQEDSAVYLCASRRRGTNYGYTFGSGTRLTVV.

The chain joins TRBV4-2 to TRBJ1-2, with 7 bases matching TRBD1. With 8 bases clipped from V and 8 bases from J, the junction kept 14 bases outside the gene matches. Germline V gene data show CDR1 as LGHNA and CDR2 as YNFKEQ. The CDR3 runs 14 residues. The CDR3 DNA follows: TGTGCCAGCGCCCCGGGACAGTATAGCGGGGGCTACACCTTC. The encoded protein is CASAPGQYSGGYTF.

The CDR3 region is CATAIAVQSGELFF. The CDR3 region has the DNA TGTGCCACCGCGATAGCGGTACAGAGCGGGGAGCTGTTTTTT. The rearrangement joins TRBV6-6 to TRBJ2-2, with D possibly being TRBD2 (6 bases). The CDR3 has 14 residues. V was cut by 10 bases and J by 7 bases, with 19 bases left in between. Germline V gene lookup returns CDR1 MNHNY and CDR2 SVGAGI (reference sequence).

The chain links TRBV6-6 to TRBJ1-5; 7 bases align to TRBD1. V was pared by 6 bases and J by 2 bases, with 10 bases of the junction left unmatched. This CDR3 region has 16 residues. Germline V gene lookup returns CDR1 MNHNY and CDR2 SVGAGI (reference sequence). This CDR3 reads CASRPITGEGNQPQHF. CDR3 in DNA: TGTGCCAGCAGGCCAATAACAGGGGAAGGCAATCAGCCCCAGCATTTT.

V is TRBV18 and J is TRBJ2-7; 11 bases agree with TRBD2. The CDR3 has 15 amino acids. Germline CDR1 KGHSH, CDR2 LQKENI. The J segment lost 0 bases and the V segment lost 2 bases, leaving 0 bases of the junction unmatched. The CDR3 sequence: CASSPTSGSSYEQYF. CDR3 sequence (DNA): TGTGCCAGCTCACCAACTAGCGGGAGCTCCTACGAGCAGTACTTC.

This chain links TRBV28 with TRBJ1-1; a weak D match, TRBD1 (5 bases). The CDR3 loop spans 13 amino acids. The germline V gene has CDR1 MDHEN and CDR2 SYDVKM. The V end lost 11 bases, the J end lost 4 bases, and 17 bases lay between the germline ends. This chain's CDR3 is CAVWGRQFTEAFF. CDR3 bases: TGTGCCGTCTGGGGTCGACAGTTCACTGAAGCTTTCTTT.

The chain combines TRBV29-1 with TRBJ2-2; 11 positions match TRBD1. Germline-derived CDR1 and CDR2 are SQVTM and ANQGSEA. The CDR3 contains 14 residues. The V segment lost 4 bases and the J segment 7 bases; nucleotides outside the gene matches: 5. The CDR3: CSVVDRGQDGELFF. In DNA form, the CDR3 reads TGCAGCGTTGTGGACAGGGGGCAGGACGGGGAGCTGTTTTTT.

This sequence joins TRBV28 and TRBJ2-4; D gene uncertain. Germline V gene data show CDR1 as MDHEN and CDR2 as SYDVKM. The CDR3 is made up of 14 amino acids. Trimming pared 6 bases from V and 0 bases from J, leaving 9 bases between. The DNA for the CDR3 is TGTGCCAGCAGCCCCAGAGTAGCCAAAAACATTCAGTACTTC. Amino acid sequence: CASSPRVAKNIQYF. The entire variable domain, with the rest obtained from reference TRBV28 and TRBJ2-4, is as follows: DVKVTQSSRYLVKRTGEKVFLECVQDMDHENMFWYRQDPGLGLRLIYFSYDVKMKEKGDIPEGYSVSREKKERFSLILESASTNQTSMYLCASSPRVAKNIQYFGAGTRLSVL.

The chain joins TRBV20-1 to TRBJ1-2, with TRBD1 matching 10 bases. The V and J ends lost 5 bases and 12 bases, in that order; junction bases with no gene match: 6. The CDR3 covers 11 residues. Germline lookup yields CDR1 DFQATT and CDR2 SNEGSKA (reference sequence). The CDR3 DNA reads TGCAGTGCTGACAGGGGGCTCGGCCACACCTTC. It encodes CSADRGLGHTF.

As concerns this clone: This CDR3 fails to terminate in the conserved phenylalanine or tryptophan, so it likely reflects a read error. The rearrangement uses TRBV19 and TRBJ2-6; TRBD1 aligns across 8 bases. Per germline, CDR1 LNHDA and CDR2 SQIVND (reference sequence). This CDR3 has 17 amino acids. Trimming cost V 5 bases and J 2 bases; bases outside gene matches: 8. CDR3 DNA: TGTGCCAGTAGTCGGTACAGGGGGTCCACTGGGGCCAACGTCCTGACTCTC. Translating gives CASSRYRGSTGANVLTL.

This chain joins TRBV24-1 and TRBJ1-5; possibly TRBD1 for D (5 bases). Germline CDR1 KGHDR, CDR2 SFDVKD. Trimming took 8 bases from V and 1 from J, leaving 17 bases between them. The CDR3 runs to 16 residues. CDR3 DNA: TGTGCCACCACTTGGAATTGGGGGTTAAGCAATCAGCCCCAGCATTTT. This translates into CATTWNWGLSNQPQHF.

V and J are TRBV7-2 and TRBJ1-3; no clear D gene. V was clipped by 2 bases and J by 8 bases, with 10 bases between them. The CDR3 is 13 amino acids. The germline gives CDR1 SGHTA, CDR2 FQGNSA. CDR3 in amino acids: CASSLRQQDTIYF. The DNA for the CDR3 is TGTGCCAGCAGCTTAAGGCAGCAGGACACCATATATTTT.

The V and J genes are TRBV11-3 and TRBJ1-1; D uncertain. This CDR3 contains 13 residues. Between the trimmed V and J ends, which lost 2 bases and 2 bases, there was a span of 6 bases. Germline loops: CDR1 SGHNT, CDR2 YENEEA. The CDR3 protein is CASSLRSNTEAFF. In nucleotides, the CDR3 is TGTGCCAGCAGCTTACGATCAAACACTGAAGCTTTCTTT.

This chain uses TRBV18 with TRBJ2-6, with TRBD1 matching over 8 bases. This CDR3 region has 14 residues. V was clipped by 2 bases and J by 9 bases; unmatched bases: 3. CDR1 is KGHSH and CDR2 is LQKENI in the germline V gene. The CDR3 loop is CASSPGQGDNVLTF. The CDR3 nucleotides read TGTGCCAGCTCACCAGGACAGGGAGACAACGTCCTGACTTTC.

The chain employs TRBV3-1 (or the pseudogene TRBV3-2) and TRBJ1-6, with 7 bases aligning to TRBD1. This CDR3 comprises 14 residues. J was trimmed by 7 bases and V by 6 bases; bases with no gene match: 6. From germline, CDR1 is LGHDT and CDR2 YNNKEL (reference sequence). CDR3 nucleotide sequence: TGTGCCAGCAGATTGCAGGGGGGGAATTCACCCCTCCACTTT. This gives the protein CASRLQGGNSPLHF.

V and J are TRBV7-9 and TRBJ1-2, with TRBD1 matching 8 bases. Unmatched junction bases numbered 10, after V lost 5 bases and J lost 8 bases. Germline assignment: CDR1 SEHNR and CDR2 FQNEAQ (reference sequence). The CDR3 contains 14 residues. In DNA, the CDR3 is TGTGCCAGCAGCCTCGGACAGGGTATCGTAGGCTACACCTTC. Its translation is CASSLGQGIVGYTF.